This TCR beta chain was sequenced during a study of patients and donors after allogeneic stem cell transplantation. Only a few counts were recorded for this clonotype. Each CDR3 protein is one row after TCRdb ran MiXCR on the RT-PCR reads. Altogether some 960,000 distinct CDR3 sequences are present, more than 15% being singletons, with the ten largest covering 5% to 6.5%. V lost 6 bases, J lost 3 bases, and 8 bases stayed unmatched. The germline CDR1 and CDR2 sequences are MNHEY and SVGEGT. This CDR3 is built from 15 residues. The source material was blood, either unsorted or a sorted T cell fraction (not recorded which). The chain couples TRBV6-2 or TRBV6-3 to TRBJ2-1, with TRBD1 matching over 7 bases. This TCR was recovered from a human donor who was either an allogeneic HSCT recipient or a stem cell or donor lymphocyte infusion donor (not recorded which). It is not recorded whose cells these are; they may come from a transplant donor. The CDR3 DNA reads TGTGCCAGCAGGTTTGGACAGGTGATCTACAATGAGCAGTTCTTC. It codes for CASRFGQVIYNEQFF.